At least ten counts were recorded for the clone carrying this T cell receptor (beta chain). The data are from a study of early T cells in non-severe SARS-CoV-2 infection. CDR3 length: 16 residues. CDR1 and CDR2 (germline): KGHSH, LQKENI. V lost 2 bases, J lost 6 bases, and 12 bases stayed unmatched. Unique molecular identifiers were added to individual cDNA molecules. TCRdb ran MiXCR on the 5' RACE reads and lists one entry per CDR3 protein. Of about 52,000 distinct CDR3 sequences in the sample, approximately 10% were seen once. The rearrangement joins TRBV18 to TRBJ1-2; 7 nucleotides match TRBD1. The material sequenced was whole blood. The TCR originated in an adult who was a healthcare worker with PCR-confirmed SARS-CoV-2 infection or an uninfected control (not recorded which). Here the CDR3 DNA reads TGTGCCAGCTCACCAGGCGACAGGGAAGGAACTAATGGCTACACCTTC. The encoded protein is CASSPGDREGTNGYTF.